This T cell receptor beta chain came from a study of shared clonotypes between healthy human individuals. TCRdb's copy holds only in-frame clones and misses some; the assay was immunoSEQ multiplex PCR. In the table there are about 2.4 million clones, roughly 93% of which are singletons. This CDR3 contains 10 residues. Trimming left V 5 bases short and J 11 bases short, with 9 bases between. Germline V gene lookup returns CDR1 SNHLY and CDR2 FYNNEI. The V call is TRBV2, the J call TRBJ2-5; D may be TRBD1 or TRBD2 (5 bases each). The receptor comes from a young man in good health. Some clones in this sample may be carry-over from other donors' samples. The sample was naive CD4+ T cells from PBMCs. Specified subset: CD45RA+ positively selected. The CDR3 here is CASSSREQYF. CDR3 sequence (DNA): TGTGCCAGCAGTTCCAGGGAGCAGTACTTC.